This T cell receptor beta chain was sequenced in a study of blood T cell repertoires in COVID-19. Clones were read by immunoSEQ multiplex PCR, and TCRdb kept only the in-frame ones, dropping some. The sample lists around 100,000 clones; 85% to 90% were seen once. Unmatched junction bases numbered 12, after V lost 3 bases and J lost 4 bases. The CDR3 totals 17 residues. Germline-derived CDR1 and CDR2 are SGHRS and YFSETQ. This sequence was found in a woman aged 50 to 60 with acute or convalescent COVID-19. Sequenced input: peripheral blood. The chain carries TRBV5-1 and TRBJ1-2; 10 bases match TRBD1. DNA for the CDR3: TGCGCCAGCAGCTCCCGGCGAAGGGACAGGGGTACCTATGGCTACACCTTC. Its protein product is CASSSRRRDRGTYGYTF.